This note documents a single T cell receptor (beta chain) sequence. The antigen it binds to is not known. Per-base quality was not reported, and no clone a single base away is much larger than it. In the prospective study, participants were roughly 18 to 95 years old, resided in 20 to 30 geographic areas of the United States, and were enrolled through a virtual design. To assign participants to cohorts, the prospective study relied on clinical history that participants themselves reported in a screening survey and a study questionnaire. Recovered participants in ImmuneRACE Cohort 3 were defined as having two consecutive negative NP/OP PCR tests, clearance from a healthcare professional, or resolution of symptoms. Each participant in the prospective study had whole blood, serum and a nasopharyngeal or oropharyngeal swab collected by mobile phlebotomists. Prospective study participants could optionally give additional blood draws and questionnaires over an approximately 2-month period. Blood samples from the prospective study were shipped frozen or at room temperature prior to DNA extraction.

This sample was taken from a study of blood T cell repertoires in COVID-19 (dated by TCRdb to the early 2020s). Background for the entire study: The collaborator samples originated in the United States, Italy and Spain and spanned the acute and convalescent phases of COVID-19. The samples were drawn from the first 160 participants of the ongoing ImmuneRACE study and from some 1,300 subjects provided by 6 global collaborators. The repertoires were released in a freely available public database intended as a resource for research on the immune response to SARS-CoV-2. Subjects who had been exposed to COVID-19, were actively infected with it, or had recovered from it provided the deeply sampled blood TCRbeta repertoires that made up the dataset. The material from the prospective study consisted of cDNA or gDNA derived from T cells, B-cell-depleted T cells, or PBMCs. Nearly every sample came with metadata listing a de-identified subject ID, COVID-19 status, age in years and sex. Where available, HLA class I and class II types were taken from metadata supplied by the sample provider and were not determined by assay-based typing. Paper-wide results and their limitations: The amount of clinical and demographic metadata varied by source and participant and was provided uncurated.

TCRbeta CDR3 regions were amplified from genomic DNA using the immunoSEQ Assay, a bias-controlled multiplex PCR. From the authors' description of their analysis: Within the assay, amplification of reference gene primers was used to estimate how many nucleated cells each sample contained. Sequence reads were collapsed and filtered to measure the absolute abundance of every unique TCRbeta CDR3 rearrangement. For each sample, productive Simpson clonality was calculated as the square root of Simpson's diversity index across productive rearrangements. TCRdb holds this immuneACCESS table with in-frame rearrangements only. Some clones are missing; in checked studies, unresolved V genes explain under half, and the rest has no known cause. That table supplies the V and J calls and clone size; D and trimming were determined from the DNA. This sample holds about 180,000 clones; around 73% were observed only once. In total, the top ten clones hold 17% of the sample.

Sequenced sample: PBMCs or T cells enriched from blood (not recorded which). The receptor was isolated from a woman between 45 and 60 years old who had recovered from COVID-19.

The CDR3 protein: CASSFSGTSYNEQFF. The bases are TGTGCCAGCAGCTTTAGCGGGACATCCTACAATGAGCAGTTCTTC. The chain was built from TRBV7-3 and TRBJ2-1, with 8 junctional bases fitting TRBD2. The germline V end is reduced by 3 bases and the J end by 1 base; junction bases left unmatched: 2. CDR1 and CDR2, looked up from the germline V gene, are SGHTA and FQGTGA. Including the terminal cysteine and phenylalanine, the CDR3 comprises 15 residues. Just CDR3 DNA is preserved here, 45 bases in frame from base 1.